The 27 T cell receptor beta chains below come from one sample, sequenced in a study of T cells in narcolepsy. Sequencing used immunoSEQ multiplex PCR; TCRdb keeps in-frame clones, though not all of them. The sample lists some 20,000 clones, roughly four fifths occurring once. Sample: memory (CD45RA-) CD4+ T cells from blood. The receptors here all came from a human donor in good health.

This chain joins TRBV18 and TRBJ1-3; no clear D. The CDR3 length is 15 residues. V gave up 2 bases and J gave up 1 base, with 9 bases separating them. CDR1 and CDR2 (germline): KGHSH, LQKENI. The CDR3 nucleotides read TGTGCCAGCTCACCAGTCACTGAATCTGGAAACACCATATATTTT. Amino acid sequence: CASSPVTESGNTIYF.

The chain links TRBV4-2 to TRBJ2-3, with D possibly being TRBD2 (7 bases). The V end lost 0 bases, the J end lost 1 base, and 14 bases lay between the germline ends. The germline CDR1 and CDR2 sequences are LGHNA and YNFKEQ. This CDR3 region has 17 residues. The CDR3 DNA sequence: TGTGCCAGCAGCCAAGATCTAACGGGGGGCCGCACAGATACGCAGTATTTT. Protein sequence: CASSQDLTGGRTDTQYF.

The chain links TRBV28 to TRBJ2-4, with D perhaps matching TRBD1 (6 bases). Trimming cost V 5 bases and J 3 bases, with 17 bases left between them. The CDR3 covers 16 residues. Per germline, CDR1 MDHEN and CDR2 SYDVKM. CDR3 residues: CASSASPGDGKNIQYF. In nucleotides, the CDR3 is TGTGCCAGCAGTGCTTCACCAGGGGATGGCAAAAACATTCAGTACTTC. Full variable domain (rest looked up from reference TRBV28 and TRBJ2-4): DVKVTQSSRYLVKRTGEKVFLECVQDMDHENMFWYRQDPGLGLRLIYFSYDVKMKEKGDIPEGYSVSREKKERFSLILESASTNQTSMYLCASSASPGDGKNIQYFGAGTRLSVL.

V and J are TRBV14 and TRBJ2-7; D perhaps matches TRBD2 (6 bases). Germline CDR1 is SGHDN and CDR2 is FVKESK. With 4 bases removed from V and 3 bases from J, the gap between germline ends came to 16 bases. The CDR3 length is 15 residues. The chain's CDR3 is CASSRSGPGFYEQYF. CDR3 DNA sequence: TGTGCCAGCAGCCGAAGCGGGCCGGGGTTCTACGAGCAGTACTTC.

CDR3 DNA: TGTGCCAGCAGCTCAACAGGAAACACTGAAGCTTTCTTT. This encodes CASSSTGNTEAFF. The chain uses TRBV7-8 and TRBJ1-1; TRBD1 is a possible D gene (5 bases). Germline loops: CDR1 SGHVS, CDR2 FQNEAQ. The CDR3 consists of 13 residues. The V and J ends lost 4 bases and 2 bases respectively, with 8 bases between them.

The chain recombines TRBV5-1 with TRBJ2-3; D might be TRBD1 or TRBD2, each matching 6 bases. Germline V gives CDR1 SGHRS, CDR2 YFSETQ. Trimming left V 2 bases short and J 4 bases short, with 8 bases between. The CDR3 extends over 13 amino acids. The CDR3 DNA reads as TGCGCCAGCAGCTTAGGGGGGTCAGATACGCAGTATTTT. Translating gives CASSLGGSDTQYF.

This rearrangement joins TRBV12-2 to TRBJ1-3; the table assigns TRBD1, which was not confirmed against the DNA. TRBV12-2 is a known pseudogene. The CDR3 length is 15 residues. The CDR3 region is CASRSGTGARLLFNF. The DNA for the CDR3 is TGTGCAAGTCGCTCCGGGACAGGTGCCCGCCTTCTCTTCAATTTT.

The V and J genes are TRBV9 and TRBJ1-2; D gene ambiguous. Trimming removed 0 bases at V and 3 bases at J, with 12 bases between. The CDR3 sequence is 15 residues long. CDR1 and CDR2 (germline): SGDLS, YYNGEE. The CDR3 reads CASSVAGVRDYGYTF. CDR3 sequence (DNA): TGTGCCAGCAGCGTAGCCGGGGTTCGGGACTATGGCTACACCTTC.

The CDR3 DNA reads as TGTGCCAGCAGCCCCCAGGGGGGCAGGGTGTTGCCCTACGAGCAGTACTTC. Translated: CASSPQGGRVLPYEQYF. This rearrangement joins TRBV27 to TRBJ2-7, with D possibly TRBD1 on 7 matching bases. The V gene's germline CDR1 is MNHEY and CDR2 SMNVEV (reference sequence). V lost 6 bases and J 2 bases, leaving 23 bases between the germline ends. CDR3 length: 17 amino acids.

The gene calls are TRBV14 and TRBJ2-1; D is possibly TRBD1 or TRBD2 (7 bases each). The CDR3 is 17 amino acids. Trimming removed 0 bases from V and 5 bases from J, with 17 bases in between. Looked up from germline, CDR1 is SGHDN and CDR2 is FVKESK. The CDR3 is CASSQDWGGTVHNEQFF. Here the CDR3 DNA reads TGTGCCAGCAGCCAAGATTGGGGGGGGACAGTTCACAATGAGCAGTTCTTC.

This chain joins TRBV4-2 and TRBJ2-2; TRBD1 matches at 12 bases. Germline trimming cut 0 bases from V and 7 bases from J; bases unmatched to any gene: 6. This CDR3 region has 17 residues. Germline V CDR1 and CDR2: LGHNA, YNFKEQ. The CDR3 is CASSQDPGQGAGGELFF. Written as DNA, the CDR3 is TGTGCCAGCAGCCAAGACCCGGGACAGGGGGCTGGCGGGGAGCTGTTTTTT.

J is TRBJ2-2 and V is TRBV28, with D perhaps given as TRBD1 or TRBD2 (6 bases each). Germline lookup yields CDR1 MDHEN and CDR2 SYDVKM. There are 15 residues in the CDR3. V lost 6 bases to trimming and J lost 7 bases, with 18 bases between them. The CDR3: CASSIQRGASGELFF. The CDR3 nucleotides are TGTGCCAGCAGCATACAGAGGGGGGCGAGCGGGGAGCTGTTTTTT.

The gene calls are TRBV5-5 and TRBJ1-4; TRBD1 matches at 8 bases. Germline-derived CDR1 and CDR2 are SGHKS and YYEKEE (reference sequence). V gave up 3 bases and J gave up 8 bases; unmatched junction bases: 6. CDR3 length: 14 amino acids. The CDR3 protein is CASSSTGVGEKLFF. In nucleotides, the CDR3 is TGTGCCAGCAGCTCGACAGGGGTTGGAGAAAAACTGTTTTTT.

The genes are TRBV19 and TRBJ2-7; perhaps TRBD1 as D (5 bases). This CDR3 has 16 residues. Per the germline V gene, CDR1 is LNHDA and CDR2 is SQIVND (reference sequence). Trimming cost V 3 bases and J 0 bases, with 15 bases left between them. CDR3 in amino acids: CASSISAGMSSYEQYF. Here the CDR3 DNA reads TGTGCCAGTAGTATTTCGGCAGGGATGAGCTCCTACGAGCAGTACTTC.

The genes are TRBV5-4 and TRBJ2-1; 7 bases map to TRBD1. Germline V gene lookup returns CDR1 SGHNT and CDR2 YYREEE (reference sequence). This CDR3 region has 15 residues. Trimming cost V 4 bases and J 3 bases; bases outside gene matches: 7. CDR3 region: CASSLGTEGYNEQFF. DNA of the CDR3: TGTGCCAGCAGCCTCGGGACAGAAGGCTACAATGAGCAGTTCTTC.

CDR3 residues: CSVRRGEGNTEAFF. Here the CDR3 DNA reads TGCAGCGTTAGGAGGGGTGAGGGGAACACTGAAGCTTTCTTT. The gene calls are TRBV29-1 and TRBJ1-1, with a possible D match to TRBD1 (5 bases). The CDR3 length is 14 residues. CDR1 and CDR2 (germline): SQVTM, ANQGSEA. Trimming took 5 bases from V and 1 from J, leaving 14 bases between them. The full variable domain, in which reference TRBV29-1 and TRBJ1-1 provide the parts outside the CDR3, is SAVISQKPSRDICQRGTSLTIQCQVDSQVTMMFWYRQQPGQSLTLIATANQGSEATYESGFVIDKFPISRPNLTFSTLTVSNMSPEDSSIYLCSVRRGEGNTEAFFGQGTRLTVV.

The J gene is TRBJ2-3, the V gene TRBV11-1; D assignment may be TRBD1 or TRBD2 (5 bases each). The CDR3 spans 14 residues. V was cut by 4 bases and J by 3 bases, with 11 bases left in between. CDR1 SGHAT and CDR2 FQDESV come from the germline V gene (reference sequence). CDR3 sequence reads: CASSSRGLTDTQYF. DNA for the CDR3: TGTGCCAGCAGCTCGAGGGGCTTGACAGATACGCAGTATTTT.

The J gene is TRBJ1-1, the V gene TRBV5-1; maybe TRBD1 (6 bases). The CDR3 length is 16 residues. The germline V gene has CDR1 SGHRS and CDR2 YFSETQ. V lost 4 bases and J lost 4, with 20 bases in between. The CDR3 coding sequence is TGCGCCAGCAGCGTAAACGCCATACAGGGCGGCACTGAAGCTTTCTTT. Translated, it gives CASSVNAIQGGTEAFF.

The CDR3 DNA follows: TGTGCCAGCAGGCGGGGGGACGCTGAAGCTTTCTTT. Translation: CASRRGDAEAFF. The chain links TRBV6-5 to TRBJ1-1, with D perhaps matching TRBD1 (5 bases). The CDR3 covers 12 residues. With 6 bases removed from V and 6 bases from J, the gap between germline ends came to 11 bases. Germline assignment: CDR1 MNHEY and CDR2 SVGAGI.

Only one count was recorded for this clone. This chain connects TRBV4-3 to TRBJ2-7; no firm D call. Germline CDR1 reads LGHNA; CDR2 reads YSLEER. The CDR3 is 15 amino acids. V gave up 1 base and J gave up 1 base, with 11 bases separating them. The CDR3 loop reads CASSQALEGSYEQYF. In nucleotides, the CDR3 is TGCGCCAGCAGCCAAGCTCTGGAAGGATCCTACGAGCAGTACTTC.

The chain links TRBV29-1 to TRBJ1-1, with D possibly TRBD1 on 5 matching bases. The CDR3 totals 15 residues. Germline V lookup: CDR1 SQVTM, CDR2 ANQGSEA. V was clipped by 5 bases and J by 4 bases, with 20 bases between them. The CDR3: CSVTGGSTFGTEAFF. CDR3 DNA sequence: TGCAGCGTTACCGGGGGTAGCACCTTCGGCACTGAAGCTTTCTTT.

The chain has TRBV5-8 and TRBJ1-5; no clear D. This CDR3 has 16 residues. Germline lookup yields CDR1 SGHTS and CDR2 YDEGEE. The ends were cut back, 10 bases at V and 6 bases at J, with 26 bases in the middle. As DNA, the CDR3 is TGTGCCGGAGGGCCCGTTGTGGCTTTCCCCCCTCAGCCCCAGCATTTT. Amino acids: CAGGPVVAFPPQPQHF.

This clone occurred once. The chain links TRBV2 to TRBJ2-6; D unclear. From germline, CDR1 is SNHLY and CDR2 FYNNEI. The CDR3 length is 13 residues. V was trimmed by 8 bases and J by 1 base, leaving 6 bases between them. This CDR3 reads CASLESGANVLTF. The CDR3, as DNA: TGTGCCAGCTTAGAGTCTGGGGCCAACGTCCTGACTTTC.

The chain has TRBV13 and TRBJ2-2; D ambiguous. This CDR3 comprises 14 residues. The V gene lost 0 bases and the J gene lost 5 bases, with 7 bases spanning the gap. Germline V gives CDR1 PRHDT, CDR2 FYEKMQ (reference sequence). CDR3 bases: TGTGCCAGCAGCTTAGGGCACTGGACCGGGGAGCTGTTTTTT. This sequence encodes CASSLGHWTGELFF.

This clone has a handful of counts. V and J are TRBV19 and TRBJ1-6, with unresolved D. From germline, CDR1 is LNHDA and CDR2 SQIVND (reference sequence). The V end lost 3 bases, the J end lost 9 bases, and 12 bases lay between the germline ends. This CDR3 is built from 14 residues. The CDR3 DNA sequence: TGTGCCAGTAGTATCGCAGGTATTTCTTCACCCCTCCACTTT. The encoded protein is CASSIAGISSPLHF.

V and J are TRBV5-6 and TRBJ2-3, with 9 bases aligning to TRBD2. CDR3 length: 14 amino acids. The junction had 7 bases not matched to a gene; V was cut back by 4 bases and J by 7 bases. Germline lookup yields CDR1 SGHDT and CDR2 YYEEEE. CDR3 sequence: CASSLGGTSNTQYF. For the CDR3, the DNA is TGTGCCAGCAGCCTGGGGGGGACTAGCAATACGCAGTATTTT.

The rearrangement links TRBV6-5 to TRBJ2-2, with no clear D. Germline-derived CDR1 and CDR2 are MNHEY and SVGAGI. The CDR3 is 14 amino acids. V was cut by 8 bases and J by 1 base, with 11 bases left in between. Here the CDR3 DNA reads TGTGCCAGCCGCCGAGAAGGGAACACCGGGGAGCTGTTTTTT. Residues: CASRREGNTGELFF.